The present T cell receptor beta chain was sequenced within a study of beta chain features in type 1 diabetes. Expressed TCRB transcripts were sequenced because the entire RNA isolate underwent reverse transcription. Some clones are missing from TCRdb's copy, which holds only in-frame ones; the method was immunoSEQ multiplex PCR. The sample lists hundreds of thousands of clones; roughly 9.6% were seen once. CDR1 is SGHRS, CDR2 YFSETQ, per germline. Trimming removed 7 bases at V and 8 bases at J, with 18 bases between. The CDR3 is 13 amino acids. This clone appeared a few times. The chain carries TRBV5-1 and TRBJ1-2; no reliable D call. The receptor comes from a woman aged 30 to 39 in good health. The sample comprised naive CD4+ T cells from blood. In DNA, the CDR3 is TGCGCCAGCGCTTTTGTGAGGGAGGAAGGCTACACCTTC. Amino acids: CASAFVREEGYTF.